One and the same sample provided the 13 T cell receptor beta chains below, sequenced in a study of shared clonotypes between healthy human individuals. Generated by immunoSEQ multiplex PCR, the TCRdb table keeps only in-frame clones and is missing some. The sample includes 550,000 to 600,000 clones, 98% of them seen just once. As defined, naive CD8 cells were CD45RO-negative and positively selected for CCR7, with terminally differentiated effector memory CD45RA+ cells excluded. Sequenced: naive CD8+ T cells sorted from blood. Receptors were obtained from a man aged 25-45 years in good health.

The chain recombines TRBV4-1 with TRBJ1-1, with D hard to call. The germline V and J ends were trimmed by 2 bases and 7 bases, with 14 bases remaining between them. The CDR3 runs to 14 residues. The germline CDR1 and CDR2 sequences are MGHRA and YSYEKL. The CDR3, as DNA: TGCGCCAGCAGCCAACCCTCGCAGGCCCTTGAAGCTTTCTTT. This sequence encodes CASSQPSQALEAFF.

The V gene is TRBV5-1, the J gene TRBJ2-7; the match to TRBD1 covers 9 bases. Germline CDR1 reads SGHRS; CDR2 reads YFSETQ. This CDR3 is built from 15 residues. V lost 7 bases and J lost 2; bases outside the gene matches: 10. The DNA of the CDR3 is TGCGCCAGCCCCCCTCCGGGACAGGGAACCTACGAGCAGTACTTC. This codes for CASPPPGQGTYEQYF.

The V and J genes are TRBV7-9 and TRBJ1-4; D gene uncertain. CDR3 length: 17 amino acids. Trimming shortened V by 4 bases and J by 4 bases, and 19 bases separated the two germline ends. From germline, CDR1 is SEHNR and CDR2 FQNEAQ (reference sequence). Here the CDR3 DNA reads TGTGCCAGCAGCTACGTGAGCGACGGCCCTCTTAATGAAAAACTGTTTTTT. As protein: CASSYVSDGPLNEKLFF.

This chain joins TRBV5-1 and TRBJ1-1; TRBD1 might be the D (6 bases). Trimming took 2 bases from V and 4 from J, leaving 12 bases between them. The length of the CDR3 is 14 residues. From germline, CDR1 is SGHRS and CDR2 YFSETQ. The CDR3 reads CASSLQGGGTEAFF. CDR3 coding DNA: TGCGCCAGCAGCTTACAGGGAGGAGGCACTGAAGCTTTCTTT.

This chain uses TRBV2 with TRBJ2-7; D possibly matches TRBD1 or TRBD2 (5 bases each). This CDR3 has 12 residues. Per the germline V gene, CDR1 is SNHLY and CDR2 is FYNNEI. V was clipped by 8 bases and J by 7 bases, with 15 bases between them. CDR3 sequence (DNA): TGTGCCAGCCAGGGACGGCGGAAGGAGCAGTACTTC. It yields the protein CASQGRRKEQYF.

The chain joins TRBV9 to TRBJ2-1, with 8 bases identical to TRBD2. This CDR3 has 15 amino acids. J gave up 6 bases and V 4 bases, and 9 bases lay outside the gene matches. Germline CDR1 SGDLS, CDR2 YYNGEE. The CDR3 DNA is TGTGCCAGCAGCCCCTCGGGGGGGGGACTCAATGAGCAGTTCTTC. This codes for CASSPSGGGLNEQFF.

This chain connects TRBV7-3 to TRBJ2-1; 11 bases are shared with TRBD2. The V gene end was trimmed by 5 bases and the J gene end by 6 bases; junction bases not matched to a gene: 3. CDR3 length: 14 residues. Germline V gives CDR1 SGHTA, CDR2 FQGTGA. The CDR3 region is CASSPGTSGNEQFF. The CDR3 DNA reads TGTGCCAGCAGCCCCGGGACTAGCGGCAATGAGCAGTTCTTC.

This chain connects TRBV7-9 to TRBJ1-3; D may be TRBD1 (5 bases). The germline V gene encodes CDR1 SEHNR and CDR2 FQNEAQ (reference sequence). This CDR3 has 17 residues. With 6 bases removed from V and 3 bases from J, the gap between germline ends came to 21 bases. Here the CDR3 DNA reads TGTGCCAGCAGTGGTCCCACGACAGTTTCCTTTGGAAACACCATATATTTT. Protein sequence: CASSGPTTVSFGNTIYF.

V and J are TRBV7-7 and TRBJ2-5; possibly TRBD1 for D (6 bases). Germline V CDR1 and CDR2: SSHAT, FNYEAQ (reference sequence). CDR3 length equals 15 residues. The V end lost 1 base, the J end lost 2 bases, and 11 bases lay between the germline ends. Written as DNA, the CDR3 is TGTGCCAGCAGCTTAGGAGTAGGGGGTCAAGAGACCCAGTACTTC. It yields the protein CASSLGVGGQETQYF. Variable domain in full (rest from reference TRBV7-7 and TRBJ2-5): GAGVSQSPRYKVTKRGQDVTLRCDPISSHATLYWYQQALGQGPEFLTYFNYEAQPDKSGLPSDRFSAERPEGSISTLTIQRTEQRDSAMYRCASSLGVGGQETQYFGPGTRLLVL.

V and J are TRBV2 and TRBJ2-4; D gene unclear. The germline V and J ends were trimmed by 6 bases and 8 bases, with 5 bases remaining between them. CDR3 length: 10 residues. In germline, CDR1 is SNHLY, CDR2 FYNNEI. Here the CDR3 reads CASRGHIQYF. The CDR3 DNA follows: TGTGCCAGCAGAGGTCACATTCAGTACTTC.

V gene TRBV5-4 combines with J gene TRBJ1-1, with D uncertain. Germline CDR1 and CDR2: SGHNT and YYREEE (reference sequence). The CDR3 extends over 11 amino acids. V lost 1 base, J lost 7 bases, and 5 bases lay in between. CDR3 in amino acids: CASSLSDEAFF. The CDR3 nucleotides read TGTGCCAGCAGCTTGTCGGATGAAGCTTTCTTT.

The rearrangement uses TRBV18 and TRBJ2-7, with D tentatively TRBD1 (6 bases). In germline, CDR1 is KGHSH, CDR2 LQKENI. The CDR3 covers 13 residues. Between the trimmed V and J ends, which lost 3 bases and 4 bases, there was a span of 10 bases. The CDR3 sequence: CASSPGQLYEQYF. The CDR3 region has the DNA TGTGCCAGCTCACCGGGACAACTATACGAGCAGTACTTC.

This chain uses TRBV28 with TRBJ2-7; D possibly corresponds to TRBD2 (5 bases). Per the germline V gene, CDR1 is MDHEN and CDR2 is SYDVKM. Between the trimmed V and J ends, which lost 6 bases and 3 bases, there was a span of 9 bases. The CDR3 has 12 amino acids. Here the CDR3 reads CASRDTSYEQYF. Written as DNA, the CDR3 is TGTGCCAGCAGAGACACTAGCTACGAGCAGTACTTC.